These T cell receptor beta chains were read from a single sample in a study of T cells after yellow fever vaccination. TCRdb called the 5' RACE reads again in MiXCR, with one record for every CDR3 protein. Counted here are about 340,000 distinct CDR3 sequences, under 15% occurring once; the ten biggest clones make up roughly 3%. Source: CD4+ T cells sorted from PBMCs, taken 15 days after the yellow fever booster vaccination. Receptors originate from a man between 18 and 35 years old who received the YFV17D yellow fever vaccine. CDR3s include the opening cysteine and the closing phenylalanine or tryptophan. D genes are given only for firm matches. Clone size is shown for a subset of rows, as once, few, many or a class of expanded clone.

d_call: NA
clone_size: few
v_call: TRBV12-3/TRBV12-4
j_call: TRBJ1-5
cdr3_nt: TGTGCCAGCAGTTTGGGGGATAATCAGCCCCAGCATTTT
cdr3_aa: CASSLGDNQPQHF

d_call: NA
clone_size: few
v_call: TRBV10-3
j_call: TRBJ1-4
cdr3_nt: TGTGCCATCAGCGGGACAACTAATGAAAAACTGTTTTTT
cdr3_aa: CAISGTTNEKLFF

d_call: TRBD1
clone_size: few
v_call: TRBV4-1
j_call: TRBJ2-7
cdr3_nt: TGCGCCAGCAGTCAAACAGGGGGCAAGAACTACGAGCAGTACTTC
cdr3_aa: CASSQTGGKNYEQYF

d_call: TRBD1
clone_size: few
v_call: TRBV5-5
j_call: TRBJ1-4
cdr3_nt: TGTGCCAGCACCGAAGGAGCACAGGGGGTCAGGGAAAAACTGTTTTTT
cdr3_aa: CASTEGAQGVREKLFF

d_call: TRBD1
clone_size: NA
v_call: TRBV18
j_call: TRBJ1-2
cdr3_nt: TGTGCCAGCTCACCACGACAGGGGAGCAACTATGGCTACACCTTC
cdr3_aa: CASSPRQGSNYGYTF

d_call: NA
clone_size: few
v_call: TRBV4-2
j_call: TRBJ2-1
cdr3_nt: TGTGCCAGCAGCCAAGGCACAAGCTACAATGAGCAGTTCTTC
cdr3_aa: CASSQGTSYNEQFF

d_call: NA
clone_size: few
v_call: TRBV29-1
j_call: TRBJ2-5
cdr3_nt: TGCAGCGTCCGGGGGACACACCAAGAGACCCAGTACTTC
cdr3_aa: CSVRGTHQETQYF

d_call: NA
clone_size: once
v_call: TRBV25-1
j_call: TRBJ2-5
cdr3_nt: TGTGCCAGCGATACAGGGAATTCCCAAGAGACCCAGTACTTC
cdr3_aa: CASDTGNSQETQYF

d_call: NA
clone_size: NA
v_call: TRBV12-3/TRBV12-4
j_call: TRBJ1-5
cdr3_nt: TGTGCCAGCAGTTTACGGACGGTAAATAGCAATCAGCCCCAGCATTTT
cdr3_aa: CASSLRTVNSNQPQHF

d_call: TRBD1
clone_size: few
v_call: TRBV11-2
j_call: TRBJ2-1
cdr3_nt: TGTGCCAGCAGCTCCTTCGGGACAGGGGGCAATGAGCAGTTCTTC
cdr3_aa: CASSSFGTGGNEQFF

d_call: NA
clone_size: NA
v_call: TRBV6-6
j_call: TRBJ1-3
cdr3_nt: TGTGCCAGCAGTTACTCGAGGGATTCCACCATATATTTT
cdr3_aa: CASSYSRDSTIYF

d_call: TRBD2
clone_size: once
v_call: TRBV7-2
j_call: TRBJ2-3
cdr3_nt: TGTGCCAGCAGTAGACGGGGACTAGCGGGGGGTAGCACAGATACGCAGTATTTT
cdr3_aa: CASSRRGLAGGSTDTQYF

d_call: NA
clone_size: NA
v_call: TRBV28
j_call: TRBJ1-4
cdr3_nt: TGTGCCAGCAGTTCCCGACAGGTTCCTAATGAAAAACTGTTTTTT
cdr3_aa: CASSSRQVPNEKLFF

d_call: NA
clone_size: few
v_call: TRBV15
j_call: TRBJ2-1
cdr3_nt: TGTGCCACCAGCAGAGCTGAGGACAGATACAATGAGCAGTTCTTC
cdr3_aa: CATSRAEDRYNEQFF

d_call: NA
clone_size: few
v_call: TRBV28
j_call: TRBJ2-1
cdr3_nt: TGTGCCAGCAGCCGTTGGGGTCCCACGGGGGATGAGCAGTTCTTC
cdr3_aa: CASSRWGPTGDEQFF

d_call: NA
clone_size: few
v_call: TRBV3-1
j_call: TRBJ1-1
cdr3_nt: TGTGCCAGCAGCCAAGAGGCCACACTCAACACTGAAGCTTTCTTT
cdr3_aa: CASSQEATLNTEAFF

d_call: NA
clone_size: NA
v_call: TRBV7-9
j_call: TRBJ1-6
cdr3_nt: TGTGCCAGCAGCTTAGCGCAGATTAATTCACCCCTCCACTTT
cdr3_aa: CASSLAQINSPLHF

d_call: NA
clone_size: NA
v_call: TRBV12-3/TRBV12-4
j_call: TRBJ2-7
cdr3_nt: TGTGCCAGCAGTTTAACTTCCTACGAGCAGTACTTC
cdr3_aa: CASSLTSYEQYF

d_call: TRBD1
clone_size: NA
v_call: TRBV10-3
j_call: TRBJ1-5
cdr3_nt: TGTGCCATCAGTGTTGAGACAGGGGGAAGGTTAAGAAATCAGCCCCAGCATTTT
cdr3_aa: CAISVETGGRLRNQPQHF

d_call: TRBD1
clone_size: NA
v_call: TRBV5-1
j_call: TRBJ1-1
cdr3_nt: TGCGCCAGCAGCTTGTACGGGACAGTGAACACTGAAGCTTTCTTT
cdr3_aa: CASSLYGTVNTEAFF

d_call: TRBD2
clone_size: few
v_call: TRBV6-5
j_call: TRBJ2-3
cdr3_nt: TGTGCCAGCAGTTCTCGAGGTCTAGCGGGGACCACAGATACGCAGTATTTT
cdr3_aa: CASSSRGLAGTTDTQYF

d_call: TRBD1
clone_size: few
v_call: TRBV10-3
j_call: TRBJ2-6
cdr3_nt: TGTGCCATCAGTTTGGACAGGGGGCTGGGCGGGGCCAACGTCCTGACTTTC
cdr3_aa: CAISLDRGLGGANVLTF

d_call: NA
clone_size: few
v_call: TRBV5-1
j_call: TRBJ2-1
cdr3_nt: TGCGCCAGCAGCTTGGGCGGGGGCGAAAATGAGCAGTTCTTC
cdr3_aa: CASSLGGGENEQFF

d_call: NA
clone_size: few
v_call: TRBV5-5
j_call: TRBJ1-2
cdr3_nt: TGTGCCAGCAGCTTGATGGCAGGGCGGTGGGCTAACTATGGCTACACCTTC
cdr3_aa: CASSLMAGRWANYGYTF

d_call: NA
clone_size: NA
v_call: TRBV4-2
j_call: TRBJ1-2
cdr3_nt: TGTGCCAGCAGCCCCCGTAGGGGGGCAGAGTATGGCTACACCTTC
cdr3_aa: CASSPRRGAEYGYTF

d_call: NA
clone_size: NA
v_call: TRBV6-1
j_call: TRBJ1-2
cdr3_nt: TGTGCCAGCAGTGAAGCCTCCCCGGTCTATGGCTACACCTTC
cdr3_aa: CASSEASPVYGYTF

d_call: TRBD1
clone_size: few
v_call: TRBV5-6
j_call: TRBJ2-7
cdr3_nt: TGTGCCAGCAGCTGGGGACAGCGATACTACGAGCAGTACTTC
cdr3_aa: CASSWGQRYYEQYF

d_call: NA
clone_size: few
v_call: TRBV7-8
j_call: TRBJ2-1
cdr3_nt: TGTGCCAGCAGCTTGAACGACTACAATGAGCAGTTCTTC
cdr3_aa: CASSLNDYNEQFF

d_call: TRBD1
clone_size: few
v_call: TRBV3-1
j_call: TRBJ2-1
cdr3_nt: TGTGCCAGCAGCCAGGACAGGGTCAAGTTCTTC
cdr3_aa: CASSQDRVKFF

d_call: NA
clone_size: few
v_call: TRBV21-1
j_call: TRBJ1-3
cdr3_nt: TGTGCCAGCAGCAATTACGACTACCCAAGCTCTGGAAACACCATATATTTT
cdr3_aa: CASSNYDYPSSGNTIYF

d_call: TRBD2
clone_size: few
v_call: TRBV3-1
j_call: TRBJ2-1
cdr3_nt: TGTGCCAGCAGCCTCCTAGCGGGGGCTGAGCAGTTCTTC
cdr3_aa: CASSLLAGAEQFF

d_call: NA
clone_size: NA
v_call: TRBV6-6
j_call: TRBJ1-2
cdr3_nt: TGTGCCAGCAGTCGGGTGATCTATGGCTACACCTTC
cdr3_aa: CASSRVIYGYTF

d_call: NA
clone_size: NA
v_call: TRBV4-3
j_call: TRBJ1-6
cdr3_nt: TGCGCCAGCAGCCACACAAATTCACCCCTCCACTTT
cdr3_aa: CASSHTNSPLHF

d_call: NA
clone_size: many
v_call: TRBV12-3/TRBV12-4
j_call: TRBJ1-1
cdr3_nt: TGTGCCAGCAGTTTAACGGGGTACACTGAAGCTTTCTTT
cdr3_aa: CASSLTGYTEAFF

d_call: NA
clone_size: NA
v_call: TRBV11-1
j_call: TRBJ2-1
cdr3_nt: TGTGCCAGCAGCTTAGAGGGGTTGGGGATGCTGTACAATGAGCAGTTCTTC
cdr3_aa: CASSLEGLGMLYNEQFF

d_call: TRBD1
clone_size: NA
v_call: TRBV7-2
j_call: TRBJ1-3
cdr3_nt: TGTGCCAGCAGCTTAGCAGGACAGGGGTTGGGAAACACCATATATTTT
cdr3_aa: CASSLAGQGLGNTIYF

d_call: NA
clone_size: NA
v_call: TRBV7-2
j_call: TRBJ2-3
cdr3_nt: TGTGCCAGCAGGGCGGTGGGGAGCACAGATACGCAGTATTTT
cdr3_aa: CASRAVGSTDTQYF

d_call: NA
clone_size: many
v_call: TRBV7-2
j_call: TRBJ2-1
cdr3_nt: TGTGCCAGCAGCTTAGGTGGGGGGCCCTTGTTCTTC
cdr3_aa: CASSLGGGPLFF

d_call: NA
clone_size: NA
v_call: TRBV2
j_call: TRBJ2-2
cdr3_nt: TGTGCCAGCAGTGAAGTTGGTACGAACACCGGGGAGCTGTTTTTT
cdr3_aa: CASSEVGTNTGELFF

d_call: TRBD1
clone_size: NA
v_call: TRBV6-5
j_call: TRBJ2-3
cdr3_nt: TGTGCCAGCAGTCCTAGACAGGGAATGGGGTTAGGAGATACGCAGTATTTT
cdr3_aa: CASSPRQGMGLGDTQYF

d_call: TRBD1
clone_size: NA
v_call: TRBV5-1
j_call: TRBJ2-1
cdr3_nt: TGCGCCAGCAGCTTGGGGGCTGGTGGACAGGGGTTTGAGCAGTTCTTC
cdr3_aa: CASSLGAGGQGFEQFF

d_call: NA
clone_size: few
v_call: TRBV4-2
j_call: TRBJ2-1
cdr3_nt: TGTGCCAGCAGCCAAGATCCCCGGGACTGGGCTCAGTTCTTC
cdr3_aa: CASSQDPRDWAQFF

d_call: NA
clone_size: few
v_call: TRBV6-4
j_call: TRBJ1-5
cdr3_nt: TGTGCCAGCAGTGGAGAGGAGGGGCAGCCCCAGCATTTT
cdr3_aa: CASSGEEGQPQHF

d_call: NA
clone_size: NA
v_call: TRBV11-2
j_call: TRBJ2-5
cdr3_nt: TGTGCCAGCAGCTTATACACCTCGCAAGAGACCCAGTACTTC
cdr3_aa: CASSLYTSQETQYF